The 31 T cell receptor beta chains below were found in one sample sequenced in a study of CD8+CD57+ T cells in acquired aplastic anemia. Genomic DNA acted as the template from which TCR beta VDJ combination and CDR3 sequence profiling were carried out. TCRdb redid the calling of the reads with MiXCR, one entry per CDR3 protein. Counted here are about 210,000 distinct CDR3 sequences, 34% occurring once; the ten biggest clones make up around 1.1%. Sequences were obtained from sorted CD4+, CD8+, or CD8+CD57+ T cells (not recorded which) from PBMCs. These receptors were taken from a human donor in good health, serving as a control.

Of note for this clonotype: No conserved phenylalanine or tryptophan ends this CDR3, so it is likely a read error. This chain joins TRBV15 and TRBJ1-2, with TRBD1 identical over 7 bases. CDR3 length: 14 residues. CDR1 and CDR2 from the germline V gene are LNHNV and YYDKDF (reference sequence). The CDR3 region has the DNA TGTGCCGCCAGCAGAGGGACAGCCAGCTATGGCTACACCTCC. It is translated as CAASRGTASYGYTS.

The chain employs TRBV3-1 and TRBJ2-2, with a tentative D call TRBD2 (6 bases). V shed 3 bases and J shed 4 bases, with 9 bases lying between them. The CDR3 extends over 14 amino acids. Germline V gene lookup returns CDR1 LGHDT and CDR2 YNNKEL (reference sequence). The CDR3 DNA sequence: TGTGCCAGCAGCCACGGGGGAGGCACCGGGGAGCTGTTTTTT. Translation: CASSHGGGTGELFF.

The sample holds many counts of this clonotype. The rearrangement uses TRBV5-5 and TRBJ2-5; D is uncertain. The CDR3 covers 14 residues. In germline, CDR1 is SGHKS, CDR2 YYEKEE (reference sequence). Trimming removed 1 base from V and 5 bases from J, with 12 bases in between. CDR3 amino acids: CASSLSRVAETQYF. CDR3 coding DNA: TGTGCCAGCAGCTTGTCAAGGGTTGCGGAGACCCAGTACTTC.

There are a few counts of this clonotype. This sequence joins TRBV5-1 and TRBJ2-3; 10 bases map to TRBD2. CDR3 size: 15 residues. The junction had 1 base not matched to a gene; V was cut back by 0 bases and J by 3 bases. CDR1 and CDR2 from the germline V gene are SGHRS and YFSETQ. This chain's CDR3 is CASSLGAGGTDTQYF. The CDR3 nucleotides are TGCGCCAGCAGCTTGGGAGCGGGGGGGACAGATACGCAGTATTTT.

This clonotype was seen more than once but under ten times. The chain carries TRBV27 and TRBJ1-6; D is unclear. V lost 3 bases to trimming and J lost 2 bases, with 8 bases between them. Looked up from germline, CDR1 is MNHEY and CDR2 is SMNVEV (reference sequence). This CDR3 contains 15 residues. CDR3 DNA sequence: TGTGCCAGCAGTTTGAGTGGCCCCTATAATTCACCCCTCCACTTT. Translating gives CASSLSGPYNSPLHF.

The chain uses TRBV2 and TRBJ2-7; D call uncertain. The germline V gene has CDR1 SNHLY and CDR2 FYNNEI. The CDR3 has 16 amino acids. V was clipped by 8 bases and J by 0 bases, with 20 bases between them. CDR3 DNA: TGTGCCAGCCAAGATCAGGCGCGGAGTAGCTCCTACGAGCAGTACTTC. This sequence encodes CASQDQARSSSYEQYF.

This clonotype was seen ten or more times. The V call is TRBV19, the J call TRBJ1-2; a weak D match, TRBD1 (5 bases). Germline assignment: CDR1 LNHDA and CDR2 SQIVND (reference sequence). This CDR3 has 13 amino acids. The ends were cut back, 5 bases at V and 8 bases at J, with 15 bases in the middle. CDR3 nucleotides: TGTGCCAGTAGTGAGGGGATCCGCCTGGGCTACACCTTC. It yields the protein CASSEGIRLGYTF.

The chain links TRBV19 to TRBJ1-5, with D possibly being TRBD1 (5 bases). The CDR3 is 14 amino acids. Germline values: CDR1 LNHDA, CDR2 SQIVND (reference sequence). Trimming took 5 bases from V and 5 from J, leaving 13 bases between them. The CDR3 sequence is CASSVWDRDQPQHF. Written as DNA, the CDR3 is TGTGCCAGTAGTGTCTGGGACCGGGATCAGCCCCAGCATTTT. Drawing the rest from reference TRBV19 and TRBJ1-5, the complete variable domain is DGGITQSPKYLFRKEGQNVTLSCEQNLNHDAMYWYRQDPGQGLRLIYYSQIVNDFQKGDIAEGYSVSREKKESFPLTVTSAQKNPTAFYLCASSVWDRDQPQHFGDGTRLSIL.

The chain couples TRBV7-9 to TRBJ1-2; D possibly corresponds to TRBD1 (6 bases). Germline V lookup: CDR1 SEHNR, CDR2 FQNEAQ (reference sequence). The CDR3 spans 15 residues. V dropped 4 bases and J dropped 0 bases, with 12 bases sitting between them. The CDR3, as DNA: TGTGCCAGCAGCTACGGACAGCTAGCTAACTATGGCTACACCTTC. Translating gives CASSYGQLANYGYTF.

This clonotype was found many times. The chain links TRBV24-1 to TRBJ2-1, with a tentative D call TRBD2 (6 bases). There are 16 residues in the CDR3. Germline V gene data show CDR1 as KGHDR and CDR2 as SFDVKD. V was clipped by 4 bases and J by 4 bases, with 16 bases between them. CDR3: CATSDPSAGVYNEQFF. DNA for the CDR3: TGTGCCACCAGTGACCCTAGCGCTGGAGTATACAATGAGCAGTTCTTC.

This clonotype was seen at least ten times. This CDR3 reads CASSLKRLKNTEAFF. The CDR3 nucleotides are TGTGCCAGCAGCTTGAAGCGACTTAAGAACACTGAAGCTTTCTTT. This chain links TRBV7-8 with TRBJ1-1, with unresolved D. The length of the CDR3 is 15 residues. Trimming took 3 bases from V and 1 from J, leaving 12 bases between them. The germline V gene has CDR1 SGHVS and CDR2 FQNEAQ.

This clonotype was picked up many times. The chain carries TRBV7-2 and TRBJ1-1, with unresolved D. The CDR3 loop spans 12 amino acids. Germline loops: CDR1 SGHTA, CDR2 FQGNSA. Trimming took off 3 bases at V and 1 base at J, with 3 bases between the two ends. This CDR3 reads CASSFRNTEAFF. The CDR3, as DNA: TGTGCCAGCAGCTTTAGGAACACTGAAGCTTTCTTT.

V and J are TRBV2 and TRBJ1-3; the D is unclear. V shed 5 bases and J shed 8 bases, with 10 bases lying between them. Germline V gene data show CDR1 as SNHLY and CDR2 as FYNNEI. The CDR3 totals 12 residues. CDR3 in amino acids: CASSNYGYTIYF. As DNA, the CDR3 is TGTGCCAGCAGTAACTATGGCTACACCATATATTTT.

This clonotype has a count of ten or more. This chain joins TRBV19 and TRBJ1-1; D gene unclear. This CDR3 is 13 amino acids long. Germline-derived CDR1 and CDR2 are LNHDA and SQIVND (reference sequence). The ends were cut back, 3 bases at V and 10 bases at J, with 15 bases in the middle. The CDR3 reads CASSINGIVSAFF. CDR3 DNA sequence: TGTGCCAGTAGTATCAACGGGATAGTTTCAGCTTTCTTT. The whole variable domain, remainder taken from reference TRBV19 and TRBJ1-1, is DGGITQSPKYLFRKEGQNVTLSCEQNLNHDAMYWYRQDPGQGLRLIYYSQIVNDFQKGDIAEGYSVSREKKESFPLTVTSAQKNPTAFYLCASSINGIVSAFFGQGTRLTVV.

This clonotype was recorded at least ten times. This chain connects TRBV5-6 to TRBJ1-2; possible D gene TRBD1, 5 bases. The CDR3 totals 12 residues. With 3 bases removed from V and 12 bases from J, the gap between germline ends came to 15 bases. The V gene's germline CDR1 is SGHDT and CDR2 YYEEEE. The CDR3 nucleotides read TGTGCCAGCAGCTATACGGCCGGGACGGACACCTTC. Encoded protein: CASSYTAGTDTF.

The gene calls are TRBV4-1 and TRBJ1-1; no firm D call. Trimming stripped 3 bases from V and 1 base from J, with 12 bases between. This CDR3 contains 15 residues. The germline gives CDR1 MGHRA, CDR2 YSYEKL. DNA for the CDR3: TGCGCCAGCAGCCATGGGGTCGTATGGAACACTGAAGCTTTCTTT. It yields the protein CASSHGVVWNTEAFF.

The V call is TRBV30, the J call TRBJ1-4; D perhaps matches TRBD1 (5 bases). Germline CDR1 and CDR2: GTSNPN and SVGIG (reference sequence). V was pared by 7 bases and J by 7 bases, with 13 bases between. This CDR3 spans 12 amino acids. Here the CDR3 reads CAFRQGSEKLFF. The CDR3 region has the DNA TGTGCCTTCCGGCAGGGAAGTGAAAAACTGTTTTTT.

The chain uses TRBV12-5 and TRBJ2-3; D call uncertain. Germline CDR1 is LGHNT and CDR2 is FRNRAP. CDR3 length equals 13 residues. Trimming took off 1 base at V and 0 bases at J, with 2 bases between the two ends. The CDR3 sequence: CASGLGSTDTQYF. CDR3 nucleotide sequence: TGTGCTAGTGGTTTGGGCAGCACAGATACGCAGTATTTT. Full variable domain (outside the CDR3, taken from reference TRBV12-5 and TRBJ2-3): DARVTQTPRHKVTEMGQEVTMRCQPILGHNTVFWYRQTMMQGLELLAYFRNRAPLDDSGMPKDRFSAEMPDATLATLKIQPSEPRDSAVYFCASGLGSTDTQYFGPGTRLTVL.

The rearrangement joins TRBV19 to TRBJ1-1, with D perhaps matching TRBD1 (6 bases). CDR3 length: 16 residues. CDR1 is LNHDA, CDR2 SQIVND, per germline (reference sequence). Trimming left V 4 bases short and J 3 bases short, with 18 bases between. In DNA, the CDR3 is TGTGCCAGTAGTAGAAGGACAGAATTGGGGGACACTGAAGCTTTCTTT. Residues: CASSRRTELGDTEAFF.

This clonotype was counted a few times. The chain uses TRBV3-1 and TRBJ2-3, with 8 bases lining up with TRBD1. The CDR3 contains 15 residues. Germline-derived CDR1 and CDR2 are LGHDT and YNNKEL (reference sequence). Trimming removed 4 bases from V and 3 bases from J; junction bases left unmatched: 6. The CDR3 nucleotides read TGTGCCAGCAGCCCGCCAGGGGGCCGGACAGATACGCAGTATTTT. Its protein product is CASSPPGGRTDTQYF.

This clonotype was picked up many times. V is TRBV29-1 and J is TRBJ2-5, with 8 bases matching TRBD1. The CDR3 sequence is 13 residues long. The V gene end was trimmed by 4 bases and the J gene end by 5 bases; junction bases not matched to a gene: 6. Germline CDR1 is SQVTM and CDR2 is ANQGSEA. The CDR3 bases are TGCAGCGTTGTCGGACAGGGTGGGGAGACCCAGTACTTC. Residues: CSVVGQGGETQYF.

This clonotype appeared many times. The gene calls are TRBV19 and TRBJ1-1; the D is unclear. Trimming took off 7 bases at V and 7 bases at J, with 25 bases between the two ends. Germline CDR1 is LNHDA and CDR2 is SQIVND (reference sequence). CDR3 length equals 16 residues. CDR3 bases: TGTGCCAGTATATCCGTTTTTGGACGAGGAGCCAGTGAAGCTTTCTTT. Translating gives CASISVFGRGASEAFF.

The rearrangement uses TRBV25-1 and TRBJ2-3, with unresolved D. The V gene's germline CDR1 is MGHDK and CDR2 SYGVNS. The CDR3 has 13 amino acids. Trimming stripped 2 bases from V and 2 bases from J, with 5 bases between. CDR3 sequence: CASSERTTDTQYF. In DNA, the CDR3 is TGTGCCAGCAGTGAAAGGACCACAGATACGCAGTATTTT.

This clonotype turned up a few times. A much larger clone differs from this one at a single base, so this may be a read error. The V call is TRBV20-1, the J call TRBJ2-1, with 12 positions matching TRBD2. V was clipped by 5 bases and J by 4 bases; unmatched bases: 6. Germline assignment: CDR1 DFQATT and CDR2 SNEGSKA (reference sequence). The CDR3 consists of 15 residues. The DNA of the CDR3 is TGCAGTGCTGGAAGACTAGCGGGAGCGTACAATGAGCAGTTCTTC. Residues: CSAGRLAGAYNEQFF.

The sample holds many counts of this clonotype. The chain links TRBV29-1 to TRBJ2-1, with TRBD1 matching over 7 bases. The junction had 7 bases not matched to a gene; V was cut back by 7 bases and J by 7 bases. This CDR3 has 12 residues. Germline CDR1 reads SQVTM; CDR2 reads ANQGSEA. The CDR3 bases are TGCAGCGCCGGACAGGTGCGGAATGAGCAGTTCTTC. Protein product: CSAGQVRNEQFF.

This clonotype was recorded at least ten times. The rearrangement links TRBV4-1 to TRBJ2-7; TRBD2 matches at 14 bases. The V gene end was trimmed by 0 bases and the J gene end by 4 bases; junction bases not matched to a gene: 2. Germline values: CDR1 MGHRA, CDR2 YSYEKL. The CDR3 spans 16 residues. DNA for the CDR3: TGCGCCAGCAGCCAAGAGGGACTAGCGGGAGTATACGAGCAGTACTTC. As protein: CASSQEGLAGVYEQYF.

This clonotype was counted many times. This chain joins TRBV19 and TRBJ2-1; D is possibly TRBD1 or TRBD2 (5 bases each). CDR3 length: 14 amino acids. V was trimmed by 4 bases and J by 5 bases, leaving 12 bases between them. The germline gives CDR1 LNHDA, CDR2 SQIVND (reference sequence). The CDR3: CASSTGTGHNEQFF. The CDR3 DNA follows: TGTGCCAGTAGTACCGGGACGGGGCACAATGAGCAGTTCTTC.

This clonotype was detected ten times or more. The DNA of the CDR3 is TGTGCCAGCAGCCAAAGGGCGCGGAATGAGCAGTTCTTC. Protein sequence: CASSQRARNEQFF. The gene calls are TRBV11-3 and TRBJ2-1; the D is unclear. This CDR3 has 13 residues. Germline CDR1 SGHNT, CDR2 YENEEA. V dropped 5 bases and J dropped 7 bases, with 12 bases sitting between them. Complete variable domain (other parts from reference TRBV11-3 and TRBJ2-1): EAGVVQSPRYKIIEKKQPVAFWCNPISGHNTLYWYLQNLGQGPELLIRYENEEAVDDSQLPKDRFSAERLKGVDSTLKIQPAELGDSAVYLCASSQRARNEQFFGPGTRLTVL.

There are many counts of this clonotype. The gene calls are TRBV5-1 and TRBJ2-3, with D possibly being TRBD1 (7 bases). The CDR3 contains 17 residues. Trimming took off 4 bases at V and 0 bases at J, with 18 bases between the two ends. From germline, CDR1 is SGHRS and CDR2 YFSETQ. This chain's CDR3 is CASSQGGGLTSTDTQYF. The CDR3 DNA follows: TGCGCCAGCAGCCAAGGAGGGGGCCTTACTAGCACAGATACGCAGTATTTT.

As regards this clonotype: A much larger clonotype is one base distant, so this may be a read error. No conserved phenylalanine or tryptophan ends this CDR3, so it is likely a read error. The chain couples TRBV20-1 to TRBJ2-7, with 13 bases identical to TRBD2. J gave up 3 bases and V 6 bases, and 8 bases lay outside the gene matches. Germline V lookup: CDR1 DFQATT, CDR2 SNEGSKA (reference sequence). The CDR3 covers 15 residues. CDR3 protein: CSARLAGGPDYEQYS. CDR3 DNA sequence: TGCAGTGCAAGACTAGCGGGAGGTCCCGACTACGAGCAGTACTCC.

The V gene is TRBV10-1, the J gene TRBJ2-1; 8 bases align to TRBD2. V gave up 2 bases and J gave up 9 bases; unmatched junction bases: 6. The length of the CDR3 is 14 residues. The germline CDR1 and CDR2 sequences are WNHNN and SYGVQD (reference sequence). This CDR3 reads CASSEPGGLGEQFF. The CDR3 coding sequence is TGCGCCAGCAGTGAGCCGGGGGGGCTAGGTGAGCAGTTCTTC.